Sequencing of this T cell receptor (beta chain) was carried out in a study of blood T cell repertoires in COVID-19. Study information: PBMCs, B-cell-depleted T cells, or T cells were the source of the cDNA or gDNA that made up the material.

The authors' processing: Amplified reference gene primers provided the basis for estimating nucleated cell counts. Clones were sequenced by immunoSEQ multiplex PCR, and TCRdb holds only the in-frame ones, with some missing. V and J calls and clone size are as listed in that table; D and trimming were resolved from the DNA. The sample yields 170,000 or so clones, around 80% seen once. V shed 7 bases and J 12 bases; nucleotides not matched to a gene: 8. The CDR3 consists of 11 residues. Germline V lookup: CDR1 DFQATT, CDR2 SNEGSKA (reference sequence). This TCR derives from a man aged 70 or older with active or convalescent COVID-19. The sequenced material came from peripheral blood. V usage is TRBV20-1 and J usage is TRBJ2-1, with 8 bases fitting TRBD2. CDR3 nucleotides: TGCAGTGATACTACCGGGGGGGCGCAGTTCTTC. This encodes CSDTTGGAQFF.